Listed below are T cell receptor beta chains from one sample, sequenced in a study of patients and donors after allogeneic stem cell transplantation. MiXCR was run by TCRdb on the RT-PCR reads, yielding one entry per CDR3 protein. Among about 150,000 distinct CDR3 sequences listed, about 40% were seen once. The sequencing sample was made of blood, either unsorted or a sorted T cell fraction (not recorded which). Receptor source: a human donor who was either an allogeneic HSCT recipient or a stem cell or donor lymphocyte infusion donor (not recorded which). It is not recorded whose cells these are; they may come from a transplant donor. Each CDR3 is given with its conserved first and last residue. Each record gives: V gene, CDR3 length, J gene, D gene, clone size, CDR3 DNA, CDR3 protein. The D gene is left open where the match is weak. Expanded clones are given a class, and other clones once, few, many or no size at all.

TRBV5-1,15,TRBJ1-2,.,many,TGCGCCAGCAGCTTGGCCGCGGACGGATCCTATGGCTACACCTTC,CASSLAADGSYGYTF
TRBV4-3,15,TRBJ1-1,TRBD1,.,TGCGCCAGCAGCCCTACAGGGGGCAGGAACACTGAAGCTTTCTTT,CASSPTGGRNTEAFF
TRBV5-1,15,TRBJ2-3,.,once,TGCGCCAGCAGCTTGATAGGCAGCCGCACAGATACGCAGTATTTT,CASSLIGSRTDTQYF
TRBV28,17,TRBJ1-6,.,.,TGTGCCAGCAACCCCAATCAGGGAAGCTCCTATAATTCACCCCTCCACTTT,CASNPNQGSSYNSPLHF
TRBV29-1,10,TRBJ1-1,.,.,TGCAGCGTTGAGGAGGGTGAAGCTTTCTTT,CSVEEGEAFF
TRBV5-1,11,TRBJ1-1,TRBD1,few,TGCGCCAGCAGCGCGACAGGGGAAGCTTTCTTT,CASSATGEAFF
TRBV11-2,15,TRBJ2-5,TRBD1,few,TGTGCCAGCAGCGACCGGGACAGGGTTCAAGAGACCCAGTACTTC,CASSDRDRVQETQYF
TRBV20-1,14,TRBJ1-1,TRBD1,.,TGCAGTGCTAGACCCCGGGACAGGGATTATAGCGCTTTCTTT,CSARPRDRDYSAFF
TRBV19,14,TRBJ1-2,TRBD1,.,TGTGCCAGTACTAACACAGGGGGCAACTACGGCTACACCTTC,CASTNTGGNYGYTF
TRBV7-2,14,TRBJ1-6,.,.,TGTGCCAGCAGCCGTGGGGCGTATAATTCACCCCTCCACTTT,CASSRGAYNSPLHF
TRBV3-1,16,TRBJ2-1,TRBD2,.,TGTGCCAGCAGCCCCAGTCGGGGGGGCCTTGACAATGAGCAGTTCTTC,CASSPSRGGLDNEQFF
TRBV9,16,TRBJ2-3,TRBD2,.,TGTGCCAGCAGCGCCCTAGCGGGGGGTCACACAGATACGCAGTATTTT,CASSALAGGHTDTQYF
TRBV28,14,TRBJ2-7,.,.,TGTGCCAGCAGTCCTGGAGCGATGACCTACGAGCAGTACTTC,CASSPGAMTYEQYF
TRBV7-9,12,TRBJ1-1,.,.,TGTGCCATTTCCTATCGTCGGAGGGTGGCTTTCTTT,CAISYRRRVAFF
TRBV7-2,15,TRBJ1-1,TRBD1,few,TGTGCCAGCAGCCTCCCCGGACAGGGATGGCCTGAAGCTTTCTTT,CASSLPGQGWPEAFF
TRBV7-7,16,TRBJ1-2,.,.,TGTGCTAGCAGCTTACCCCGCGGCAGGGGCGGCTATGGCTACACCTTC,CASSLPRGRGGYGYTF
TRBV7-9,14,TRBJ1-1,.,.,TGTGCCAGCAGCTCACACAGGGTGAACACTGAAGCTTTCTTT,CASSSHRVNTEAFF
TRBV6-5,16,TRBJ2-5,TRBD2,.,TGTGCCAGCAGTGGGGGACTAGCGGGGGTAGGAGAGACCCAGTACTTC,CASSGGLAGVGETQYF
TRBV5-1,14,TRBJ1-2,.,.,TGCGCCAGCAGCCGACGGGGGTTTGGTGATGGCTACACCTTC,CASSRRGFGDGYTF
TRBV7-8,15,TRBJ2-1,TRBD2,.,TGTGCCAGCAGCTTAGGAGCGGGGGAGGGAAATGAGCAGTTCTTC,CASSLGAGEGNEQFF
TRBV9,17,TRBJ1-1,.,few,TGTGCCAGCAGCGTAGACCTGGCAGCCCCTTTGAACACTGAAGCTTTCTTT,CASSVDLAAPLNTEAFF
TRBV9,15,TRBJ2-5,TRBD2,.,TGTGCCAGCAGCGTAACAGCGGGGGACCAAGAGACCCAGTACTTC,CASSVTAGDQETQYF
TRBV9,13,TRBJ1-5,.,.,TGTGCCAGCAGCCCAGGGGTTTATCAGCCCCAGCATTTT,CASSPGVYQPQHF
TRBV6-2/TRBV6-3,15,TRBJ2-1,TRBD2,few,TGTGCCAGCAGTCCCGGGACTAGGGGCTACAATGAGCAGTTCTTC,CASSPGTRGYNEQFF
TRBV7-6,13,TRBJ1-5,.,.,TGTGCCAGCAGCCTAGGGGGGATTACGGCCCAGCATTTT,CASSLGGITAQHF
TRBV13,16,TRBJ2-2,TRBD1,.,TGTGCCAGCAGCCGTGGACAGGGAAGGATATCAGGGGAGCTGTTTTTT,CASSRGQGRISGELFF
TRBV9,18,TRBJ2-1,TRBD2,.,TGTGCCAGCAGCGTAGCGGCTAGCGGGGGGTTAATCTACAATGAGCAGTTCTTC,CASSVAASGGLIYNEQFF
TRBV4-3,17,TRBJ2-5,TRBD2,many,TGCGCCAGCAGCCAAGCGAGTAGCGGGGGAGTGCAAGAGACCCAGTACTTC,CASSQASSGGVQETQYF
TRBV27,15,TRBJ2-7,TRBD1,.,TGTGCCAGCAGTTTTGGTTCAGGGGGCATCAACGAGCAGTACTTC,CASSFGSGGINEQYF
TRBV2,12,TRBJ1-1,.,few,TGTGCCAGCAGGACCGGAGGACTTCGGGCTTTCTTT,CASRTGGLRAFF
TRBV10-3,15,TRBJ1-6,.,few,TGTGCCATCAGTGAGTTAGAAGACAATAATTCACCCCTCCACTTT,CAISELEDNNSPLHF
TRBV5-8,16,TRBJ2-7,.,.,TGTGCCGGCAGCTTGCAACGGATTACGAGCTCCTACGAGCAGTACTTC,CAGSLQRITSSYEQYF
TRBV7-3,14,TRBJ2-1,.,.,TGTGCCAGCAGCTCCTCTAGTTTATACAATGAGCAGTTCTTC,CASSSSSLYNEQFF
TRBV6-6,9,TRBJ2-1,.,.,TGTGCCATTGGGAATGAGCAGTTCTTC,CAIGNEQFF
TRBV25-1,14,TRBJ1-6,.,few,TGTGCCAGCAGTGCGACAGGTTTGGCTTCACCCCTCCACTTT,CASSATGLASPLHF
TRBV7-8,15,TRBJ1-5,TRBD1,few,TGTGCCAGCAGATCCCGACAGGGAACGGGGCAGCCCCAGCATTTT,CASRSRQGTGQPQHF
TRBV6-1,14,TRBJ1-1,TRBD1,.,TGTGCCAGCAGTACAGGGGTTTACAACACTGAAGCTTTCTTT,CASSTGVYNTEAFF
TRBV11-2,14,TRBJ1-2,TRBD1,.,TGTGCCAGCAGCTTAGGGACAGGGGGAGGAGGCTACACCTTC,CASSLGTGGGGYTF
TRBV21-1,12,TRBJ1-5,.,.,TGTGCCCTTAAAAAGGCCGTCGTGGCCCAGCATTTT,CALKKAVVAQHF
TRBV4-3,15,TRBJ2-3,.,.,TGCGCCAGCAGCCAAGATGAACTTTCGGCAGATACGCAGTATTTT,CASSQDELSADTQYF
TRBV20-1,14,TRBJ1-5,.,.,TGCAGTGCTTGGGGGGGAGCACTCAATCAGCCCCAGCATTTT,CSAWGGALNQPQHF